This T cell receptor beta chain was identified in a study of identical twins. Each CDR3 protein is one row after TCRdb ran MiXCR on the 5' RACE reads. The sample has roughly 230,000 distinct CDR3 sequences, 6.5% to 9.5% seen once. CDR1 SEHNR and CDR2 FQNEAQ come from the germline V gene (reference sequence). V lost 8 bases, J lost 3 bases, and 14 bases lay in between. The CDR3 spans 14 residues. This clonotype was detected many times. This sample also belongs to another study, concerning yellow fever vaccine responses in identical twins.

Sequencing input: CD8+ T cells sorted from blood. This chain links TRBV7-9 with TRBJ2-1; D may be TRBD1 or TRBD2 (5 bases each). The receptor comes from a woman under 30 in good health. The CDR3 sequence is CASLPGTLYNEQFF. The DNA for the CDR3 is TGTGCCAGCCTCCCCGGGACGCTCTACAATGAGCAGTTCTTC.